This passage covers 8 T cell receptor beta chains from one sample sequenced in a study of T cell clonality in common variable immunodeficiency. The table came from immunoSEQ multiplex PCR; TCRdb's copy has only in-frame clones and leaves some out. This sample comprises 35,000 or so clones, none seen once only. The material sequenced was peripheral blood mononuclear cells. All receptors derive from a person aged 18 to 75 in good health.

This clone was seen ten or more times. The read finishes 3 residues shy of the CDR3 end, and the germline J gene is used to complete it. The chain joins TRBV5-1 to TRBJ1-2, with 8 bases matching TRBD1. CDR1 is SGHRS, CDR2 YFSETQ, per germline. CDR3 length equals 15 residues. V shed 5 bases and J 4 bases; nucleotides not matched to a gene: 10. Partial CDR3 DNA: TGCGCCAGCAGGTACGGACAGGGAACATCCTATGGC. Translation: CASRYGQGTSYG. The whole CDR3 protein is CASRYGQGTSYGYTF.

The table lists this clone with many counts. Read coverage stops 3 residues before the CDR3 terminus; the germline J gene supplies the remainder. The gene calls are TRBV5-1 and TRBJ2-3, with D maybe TRBD2 (7 bases). CDR3 length equals 14 residues. Germline V gene data show CDR1 as SGHRS and CDR2 as YFSETQ. Trimming removed 5 bases from V and 2 bases from J, with 12 bases in between. The DNA read from the CDR3 is TGCGCCAGCAGGAGGGGGGGATCCACAGATACG. This sequence encodes CASRRGGSTDT. The whole CDR3 sequence reads CASRRGGSTDTQYF. The variable domain in full, with the rest retrieved from reference TRBV5-1 and TRBJ2-3, is KAGVTQTPRYLIKTRGQQVTLSCSPISGHRSVSWYQQTPGQGLQFLFEYFSETQRNKGNFPGRFSGRQFSNSRSEMNVSTLELGDSALYLCASRRGGSTDTQYFGPGTRLTVL.

About this clone itself: The read comes to an end 3 residues before the CDR3 does, leaving the germline J gene to fill in the end. The chain uses TRBV25-1 and TRBJ1-1; D gene unclear. Germline V gives CDR1 MGHDK, CDR2 SYGVNS. This CDR3 is built from 11 residues. Between the trimmed V and J ends, which lost 10 bases and 6 bases, there was a span of 12 bases. The CDR3 DNA, read in part, is TGTGCCACCCTAGAAGGCGCTGAA. Protein sequence: CATLEGAE. The whole CDR3 sequence reads CATLEGAEAFF.

This clone was picked up many times. The CDR3 is cut off 3 residues early in the read; its end comes from the germline J gene. This chain joins TRBV19 and TRBJ2-7, with D perhaps matching TRBD1 (5 bases). This CDR3 has 13 amino acids. V was trimmed by 3 bases and J by 3 bases, leaving 9 bases between them. Germline CDR1 and CDR2: LNHDA and SQIVND (reference sequence). The CDR3 here is CASSMYDSYEQYF. The sequenced CDR3 bases are TGTGCCAGTAGTATGTATGACAGCTACGAG. Full variable domain (missing parts from reference TRBV19 and TRBJ2-7): DGGITQSPKYLFRKEGQNVTLSCEQNLNHDAMYWYRQDPGQGLRLIYYSQIVNDFQKGDIAEGYSVSREKKESFPLTVTSAQKNPTAFYLCASSMYDSYEQYFGPGTRLTVT.

This clone was found many times. The read halts 3 residues ahead of the CDR3 end, with the missing end drawn from the germline J gene. The chain joins TRBV20-1 to TRBJ1-2; no clear D. Germline V gene lookup returns CDR1 DFQATT and CDR2 SNEGSKA (reference sequence). The ends were cut back, 2 bases at V and 2 bases at J, with 15 bases in the middle. This CDR3 spans 15 amino acids. The CDR3 loop is CSARLAGSINYGYTF. The CDR3 DNA, read in part, is TGCAGTGCTAGACTAGCGGGATCGATAAACTATGGC.

This clone counts as medium-sized. Read sequence stops 3 residues before the CDR3 end, and the germline J gene provides the missing end. This sequence joins TRBV12-3 or TRBV12-4 and TRBJ2-5, with D unresolved. Deletions cut 4 bases from V and 2 bases from J, with 14 bases between. The CDR3 contains 15 residues. CDR3: CASSSTRETQETQYF. Partial CDR3 DNA: TGTGCCAGCAGTTCGACCAGAGAGACACAAGAGACC.

The sample holds many counts of this clone. The read is 3 residues too short to cover the CDR3 end, so that end is filled in from the germline J gene. The J gene is TRBJ2-7, the V gene TRBV7-9; D might be TRBD1 (6 bases). Germline CDR1 SEHNR, CDR2 FQNEAQ (reference sequence). V was pared by 3 bases and J by 6 bases, with 12 bases between. CDR3 size: 13 residues. The CDR3 bases that were read are TGTGCCAGCAGCTTCAAACAGGGCACCGAG. Its translation is CASSFKQGTE. The whole CDR3 protein is CASSFKQGTEQYF.

This clone came up many times. The read is 3 residues too short to cover the CDR3 end, so that end is filled in from the germline J gene. This chain uses TRBV2 with TRBJ1-2; D is uncertain. CDR1 SNHLY and CDR2 FYNNEI come from the germline V gene. The CDR3 extends over 14 amino acids. Trimming stripped 2 bases from V and 4 bases from J, with 11 bases between. Incomplete CDR3 DNA: TGTGCCAGCAGTGAATCCCCGAGGCCCTATGGC. Translated, it gives CASSESPRPYG. The whole CDR3 region reads CASSESPRPYGYTF.